This is a list of T cell receptor beta chains from one sample in a study of graft-versus-host responses after intestinal transplantation. These receptors' targets are unknown. The protocol was immunoSEQ multiplex PCR, while the TCRdb copy is restricted to in-frame clones and leaves out a portion. The repertoire holds some 90,000 clones, with 80% to 85% as singletons. The sample was unstimulated CD4+ T cells sorted from spleen or lymph node cells, taken before intestinal transplant. The receptor source for this set is a human donor who received an intestinal transplant. Both conserved end residues are part of each CDR3. Each record gives: CDR3 length, D gene, V gene, J gene, clone size, CDR3 protein, CDR3 DNA. D genes are given only for firm matches. Clone size is given for some rows only: seen once, a few or many times, or a class if the clone is expanded.

14	TRBD1	TRBV5-1	TRBJ1-1	.	CASSSGTANTEAFF	TGCGCCAGCAGCTCCGGGACAGCGAACACTGAAGCTTTCTTT
11	TRBD2	TRBV5-1	TRBJ2-1	.	CASSRGLALFF	TGCGCCAGCAGCCGGGGACTAGCTCTGTTCTTC
11	.	TRBV28	TRBJ1-2	.	CASSLTDGYTF	TGTGCCAGCAGTTTAACAGATGGCTACACCTTC
15	TRBD1	TRBV7-9	TRBJ2-7	.	CASSTSTGYRDEQYF	TGTGCCAGCAGCACCTCGACAGGGTATCGAGACGAGCAGTACTTC
14	.	TRBV7-3	TRBJ1-2	.	CASSPAGGASGYTF	TGTGCCAGCAGTCCCGCTGGGGGGGCGAGTGGCTACACCTTC
18	TRBD2	TRBV28	TRBJ2-1	.	CASVVAGLAGGTYNEQFF	TGTGCCAGCGTCGTGGCAGGACTAGCGGGAGGGACCTACAATGAGCAGTTCTTC
18	TRBD1	TRBV23-1	TRBJ2-3	.	CASSQRDSKVPLTDTQYF	TGCGCCAGCAGCCAGAGGGACAGCAAGGTACCCCTCACAGATACGCAGTATTTT
15	TRBD1	TRBV5-1	TRBJ2-1	.	CASSSGTGDYNEQFF	TGCGCCAGCAGCTCCGGGACAGGCGACTACAATGAGCAGTTCTTC
12	.	TRBV2	TRBJ2-7	.	CASSEGPYEQYF	TGTGCCAGCAGTGAAGGGCCTTACGAGCAGTACTTC
14	.	TRBV5-4	TRBJ2-7	.	CASSAGLAPYEQYF	TGTGCCAGCAGCGCGGGCCTAGCGCCCTACGAGCAGTACTTC
15	.	TRBV4-1	TRBJ2-7	.	CASSKNGGRFYEQYF	TGCGCCAGCAGCAAGAACGGGGGTCGCTTCTACGAGCAGTACTTC
15	TRBD1	TRBV19	TRBJ2-2	once	CASSIGTGGTGELFF	TGTGCCAGTAGTATTGGGACAGGGGGCACCGGGGAGCTGTTTTTT
13	.	TRBV28	TRBJ1-6	many	CASGAGLNSPLHF	TGTGCCAGCGGGGCAGGCCTTAATTCACCCCTCCACTTT
14	.	TRBV15	TRBJ2-5	.	CATSVGQSQETQYF	TGTGCCACCAGCGTGGGACAATCCCAAGAGACCCAGTACTTC
13	.	TRBV6-4	TRBJ1-5	.	CASSEIGGQPQHF	TGTGCCAGCAGTGAGATCGGGGGTCAGCCCCAGCATTTT
15	TRBD1	TRBV6-1	TRBJ1-1	.	CASSALQGGDTEAFF	TGTGCCAGCAGTGCCCTACAGGGGGGGGACACTGAAGCTTTCTTT
14	.	TRBV7-6	TRBJ2-2	.	CASSRTPNTGELFF	TGTGCCAGCAGCCGAACACCGAACACCGGGGAGCTGTTTTTT
15	TRBD2	TRBV7-6	TRBJ2-3	.	CASSLLRELGDTQYF	TGTGCCAGCAGCTTACTGCGGGAGCTTGGAGATACGCAGTATTTT
15	TRBD2	TRBV27	TRBJ2-1	.	CASSRGLAVYNEQFF	TGTGCCAGCAGCCGCGGACTAGCGGTGTACAATGAGCAGTTCTTC
16	TRBD1	TRBV28	TRBJ2-3	.	CASSPGTGTSTDTQYF	TGTGCCAGCAGTCCGGGGACAGGGACTAGCACAGATACGCAGTATTTT
16	.	TRBV11-2	TRBJ2-2	.	CASRPRVLSNTGELFF	TGTGCCAGCAGGCCCAGGGTACTTTCGAACACCGGGGAGCTGTTTTTT
15	TRBD1	TRBV7-9	TRBJ1-5	.	CASSVQGARNQPQHF	TGTGCCAGCAGCGTCCAGGGGGCACGAAATCAGCCCCAGCATTTT
14	TRBD2	TRBV6-5	TRBJ2-3	.	CASRQAGATDTQYF	TGTGCCAGCAGACAAGCGGGAGCAACAGATACGCAGTATTTT
15	TRBD2	TRBV7-2	TRBJ2-7	.	CASSLGLAGSYEQYF	TGTGCCAGCAGCTTAGGGCTAGCGGGATCCTACGAGCAGTACTTC
17	TRBD2	TRBV15	TRBJ2-5	.	CATSRNLIAGGPETQYF	TGTGCCACCAGCAGAAACCTCATAGCGGGGGGGCCAGAGACCCAGTACTTC
13	TRBD1	TRBV15	TRBJ2-2	.	CATSQGAGGELFF	TGTGCCACCAGCCAGGGGGCCGGCGGGGAGCTGTTTTTT
11	.	TRBV28	TRBJ1-1	few	CASRIGGEAFF	TGTGCCAGCAGGATAGGGGGTGAAGCTTTCTTT
15	TRBD2	TRBV5-1	TRBJ2-1	.	CASSGGGAYYNEQFF	TGCGCCAGCAGCGGCGGGGGGGCCTACTACAATGAGCAGTTCTTC
17	TRBD1	TRBV7-8	TRBJ1-2	.	CASSTDRGPDRGYGYTF	TGTGCCAGCAGCACGGACAGGGGGCCGGACCGCGGTTATGGCTACACCTTC
14	TRBD2	TRBV5-1	TRBJ2-4	.	CASSHGTSGNIQYF	TGCGCCAGCAGCCACGGGACTAGCGGAAACATTCAGTACTTC
17	.	TRBV11-3	TRBJ2-2	.	CASSLEMWGRYTGELFF	TGTGCCAGCAGCTTAGAGATGTGGGGGAGGTACACCGGCGAGCTGTTTTTT
14	.	TRBV6-4	TRBJ2-2	.	CASSAAPGSGELFF	TGTGCCAGCAGTGCAGCGCCCGGGTCCGGGGAGCTGTTTTTT
14	TRBD2	TRBV10-1	TRBJ2-5	.	CASGDGRAGETQYF	TGCGCCAGCGGTGACGGGAGGGCCGGGGAGACCCAGTACTTC